The 21 T cell receptor delta chains given below trace back to one sample, sequenced in a study of gamma-delta chains in newborns, infants, children. TCRdb redid the clone calls on the reads with CATT. The sample holds 6,000 or so delta-chain clones, around 1.9% seen once. The source material was blood. These receptors all come from a child who was a newborn, infant or young child, either healthy, febrile or measles-vaccinated (not recorded which).

About this clone: TCRdb's entry gives the protein of a much larger clone, which mismatches this DNA's translation at residue 10, likely from a read error; the protein reported here is translated from the DNA. The rearrangement uses TRDV2 and TRDJ4; 11 nucleotides align to TRDD3. Trimming cost V 1 base and J 4 bases; bases outside gene matches: 4. Germline CDR1 is GEAIGNYY and CDR2 is EKD. The CDR3 contains 14 residues. CDR3 bases: TGTGCCTGTGACACAATGGGGGATACGGTACCCCTGATCTTT. Encoded protein: CACDTMGDTVPLIF.

There are a few counts of this clone. TCRdb's listed protein matches a much larger clone and diverges from this DNA's translation at residue 12, likely through a read error; the protein shown comes from the DNA. The chain is built from TRDV2 and TRDJ3, with 10 positions matching TRDD3. Germline assignment: CDR1 GEAIGNYY and CDR2 EKD. The CDR3 covers 20 residues. Losses at the gene ends were 0 bases for V and 2 bases for J; bases not matched to a gene: 9. DNA for the CDR3: TGTGCCTGTGACACCGGCTGGGGGATAAACGGCCCCTGGGACACCCGACAGATGTTTTTC. Its protein is CACDTGWGINGPWDTRQMFF.

This clone is medium-sized (0.01 to 0.1%) by share. This may be a read error, as it is one base from a much larger clone. Other DNA sequences within the sample encode an identical CDR3. CDR3 residues: CACDTVLGDISWDTRQMFF. CDR3 in DNA: TGTGCCTGTGACACCGTACTGGGGGATATCTCCTGGGACACCCGACAGATGTTTTTC. The V call is TRDV2, the J call TRDJ3, with 11 positions matching TRDD3. CDR3 length equals 19 residues. With 0 bases clipped from V and 0 bases from J, the junction kept 3 bases outside the gene matches. Germline V CDR1 and CDR2: GEAIGNYY, EKD.

By its share, this clone is medium-sized. Other DNA sequences in this specimen translate into the identical CDR3. The V gene is TRDV2, the J gene TRDJ3; 8 nucleotides line up with TRDD3. The CDR3 spans 18 residues. Unmatched junction bases numbered 3, after V lost 0 bases and J lost 0 bases. CDR1 is GEAIGNYY and CDR2 is EKD in the germline V gene. DNA for the CDR3: TGTGCCTGTGACACCGCTGGGGGACTCTCCTGGGACACCCGACAGATGTTTTTC. Translation: CACDTAGGLSWDTRQMFF.

As regards this clone: The protein TCRdb lists belongs to a much larger clone and differs from this DNA's translation at residue 6, which points to a read error; the protein shown is made from the DNA. Within the sample, other DNA sequences also encode this same CDR3. The chain combines TRDV2 with TRDJ3; D is unclear. This CDR3 comprises 13 residues. V was trimmed by 0 bases and J by 5 bases, leaving 1 base between them. Looked up from germline, CDR1 is GEAIGNYY and CDR2 is EKD. The CDR3 is CACDTRDTRQMFF. The CDR3 region has the DNA TGTGCCTGTGACACCCGGGACACCCGACAGATGTTTTTC.

A note on this clone: The translation of this DNA and the TCRdb protein of a much larger clone differ at residue 8, probably owing to a read error; the protein shown here is translated from the DNA. The chain employs TRDV2 and TRDJ3; D is unclear. The CDR3 is made up of 19 amino acids. Trimming removed 0 bases at V and 0 bases at J, with 14 bases between. Germline V lookup: CDR1 GEAIGNYY, CDR2 EKD. CDR3 in DNA: TGTGCCTGTGACACCATGGCGGCTCTTCGCTCCTGGGACACCCGACAGATGTTTTTC. Its protein is CACDTMAALRSWDTRQMFF.

This clone has only a few counts. This may be a read error, as it is one base from a much larger clone. Different DNA sequences within this sample yield the same CDR3. V is TRDV2 and J is TRDJ3; 13 positions match TRDD3. Germline V gene data show CDR1 as GEAIGNYY and CDR2 as EKD. The CDR3 spans 20 residues. CDR3 DNA sequence: TGTGCCTGTGACACCGTAATACTGGGGGATACGTCCTGGGACACCCGCCAGATGTTTTTC. Encoded protein: CACDTVILGDTSWDTRQMFF.

Notes on this clone: This may stem from a read error, because a much larger clone lies one nucleotide away. Other nucleotide sequences in the sample specify the same CDR3. The gene calls are TRDV2 and TRDJ3; 12 positions agree with TRDD3. CDR3 length: 20 residues. CDR1 is GEAIGNYY, CDR2 EKD, per germline. Here the CDR3 reads CACDTTGGYTRSWDTRQMFF. As DNA, the CDR3 is TGTGCCTGTGACACCACTGGGGGATACACCCGCTCCTGGGACACCCGCCAGATGTTTTTC.

Sample share makes this clone medium-sized. The sample has other DNA sequences that encode this CDR3 too. This chain connects TRDV2 to TRDJ2; weak D call: TRDD3 (6 bases). Per the germline V gene, CDR1 is GEAIGNYY and CDR2 is EKD. V gave up 0 bases and J gave up 0 bases, with 10 bases separating them. The CDR3 has 16 residues. The CDR3 DNA sequence: TGTGCCTGTGACACCGCTGGGGCTACTTTGACAGCACAACTCTTCTTT. As protein: CACDTAGATLTAQLFF.

Turning to this clone: A read error likely explains why the TCRdb protein, taken from a much larger clone, differs from this DNA's translation at residue 5; the protein shown is translated from the DNA. This chain links TRDV2 with TRDJ2; 9 bases line up with TRDD3. The CDR3 has 15 residues. The V gene's germline CDR1 is GEAIGNYY and CDR2 EKD. With V trimmed by 4 bases and J by 4 bases, 6 bases remained unmatched. CDR3 coding DNA: TGTGCCTGTGAAATACTGGGGGACAAGACAGCACAACTCTTCTTT. Its protein is CACEILGDKTAQLFF.

For this clone: A junction end diverges from the germline sequence, so it may reflect a read error. This chain uses TRDV2 with TRDJ3, with a possible D match to TRDD3 (6 bases). This CDR3 has 17 amino acids. Germline V gene lookup returns CDR1 GEAIGNYY and CDR2 EKD. The CDR3 region has the DNA TGTGCCTGCGACACCTGGGGAAGCTCCTGGTACACCCGACAGATGTTTTTC. It yields the protein CACDTWGSSWYTRQMFF.

This clone qualifies as medium-sized. In nucleotides, the CDR3 is TGTGCCTGTGACACCTGGGGCCAGAGCTCCTGGGACACCCGACAGATGTTTTTC. Amino acids: CACDTWGQSSWDTRQMFF. The gene calls are TRDV2 and TRDJ3, with D perhaps matching TRDD3 (5 bases). V was clipped by 0 bases and J by 0 bases, with 11 bases between them. The CDR3 extends over 18 amino acids. The V gene's germline CDR1 is GEAIGNYY and CDR2 EKD.

A remark on this clone: TCRdb lists the protein of a much larger clone for this DNA, which differs at residue 6, so this is likely a read error; the protein given here is translated from the DNA itself. The rearrangement links TRDV2 to TRDJ3; TRDD3 aligns across 10 bases. The germline CDR1 and CDR2 sequences are GEAIGNYY and EKD. Trimming cost V 0 bases and J 0 bases; bases outside gene matches: 7. The CDR3 runs 20 residues. CDR3 region: CACDTALGDFRSWDTRQMFF. The CDR3 DNA reads TGTGCCTGTGACACCGCACTGGGGGATTTTCGCTCCTGGGACACCCGACAGATGTTTTTC.

This clone has a handful of counts. A much larger clone differs from this one at a single base, so this may be a read error. The DNA for the CDR3 is TGTGCCTGTGGCACCGTAATGGGAATGGGAGATATCAGCTCCTGGGACACCCGACAGATGTTTTTC. It is translated as CACGTVMGMGDISSWDTRQMFF. The chain employs TRDV2 and TRDJ3; no definite D call. CDR1 is GEAIGNYY and CDR2 is EKD in the germline V gene. The CDR3 sequence is 22 residues long.

This clone was seen a handful of times. The protein held in TCRdb is that of a much larger clone and does not match this DNA's translation at residue 3, likely because of a read error; the protein shown is translated from the DNA. This chain links TRDV2 with TRDJ3; 10 nucleotides align to TRDD3. Germline V gene sequence: CDR1 GEAIGNYY, CDR2 EKD. The CDR3 has 19 amino acids. The CDR3 coding sequence is TGTGCCCGTGACACCATGGGGGATACTAGCTCCTGGGACACCCGACAGATGTTTTTC. Translating gives CARDTMGDTSSWDTRQMFF.

This clone was seen only a few times. TCRdb records a much larger clone's protein for this DNA, with a difference at residue 13 that likely arises from a read error; the protein given is the translation of the DNA. J is TRDJ3 and V is TRDV2; 7 bases align to TRDD3. This CDR3 spans 18 amino acids. Germline loops: CDR1 GEAIGNYY, CDR2 EKD. The CDR3 DNA reads as TGTGCCTGTGATCTCCTGGGGGTTAGCTCCTGGGACGCCCGACAGATGTTTTTC. Its protein product is CACDLLGVSSWDARQMFF.

This clone was counted between two and nine times. One end of the junction varies from germline; a read error may be responsible. V is TRDV2 and J is TRDJ3; 10 positions agree with TRDD3. There are 18 residues in the CDR3. Germline V gene data show CDR1 as GEAIGNYY and CDR2 as EKD. This chain's CDR3 is CARDIVGDTSWDTRQMFF. The CDR3 DNA follows: TGTGCCCGTGACATCGTGGGGGATACCTCCTGGGACACCCGACAGATGTTTTTC.

Comment on this clone: TCRdb pairs this DNA with a much larger clone's protein that differs at residue 9, likely a read error; the protein shown was translated from the DNA. The V gene is TRDV2, the J gene TRDJ3, with D perhaps matching TRDD3 (6 bases). Germline CDR1 is GEAIGNYY and CDR2 is EKD. Trimming shortened V by 1 base and J by 0 bases, and 15 bases separated the two germline ends. The length of the CDR3 is 19 residues. The CDR3 spells CACDTLTGRYSWDTRQMFF. DNA for the CDR3: TGTGCCTGTGACACTCTTACTGGGAGATACTCCTGGGACACCCGACAGATGTTTTTC.

This clone is medium-sized within its sample. Other DNA sequences in the same sample also yield this CDR3. This chain joins TRDV2 and TRDJ2; 13 bases match TRDD3. Unmatched junction bases numbered 3, after V lost 0 bases and J lost 3 bases. Germline V gene data show CDR1 as GEAIGNYY and CDR2 as EKD. There are 17 residues in the CDR3. DNA for the CDR3: TGTGCCTGTGACACCGTACTGGGGGATACGCTGACAGCACAACTCTTCTTT. It is translated as CACDTVLGDTLTAQLFF.

As to this clone: Possible read error: a much larger clone is one base away. The sample holds other DNA sequences that translate to the same CDR3. The rearrangement uses TRDV2 and TRDJ2; 12 bases match TRDD3. The germline CDR1 and CDR2 sequences are GEAIGNYY and EKD. This CDR3 is built from 19 residues. DNA of the CDR3: TGTGCCTGTGACACCGTCCTCAGTACTGGGGGATACACGACAGCGCAACTCTTCTTT. Translating it yields CACDTVLSTGGYTTAQLFF.

Worth noting for this clone: The protein that TCRdb holds for this DNA derives from a much larger clone and differs from the translated DNA at residue 15, which likely indicates a read error; the protein shown here is translated from the DNA. The chain couples TRDV1 to TRDJ1; 11 bases fit TRDD3. CDR3 length: 18 amino acids. The germline V gene encodes CDR1 TSWWSYY and CDR2 QGS. CDR3 DNA sequence: TGTGCTCTTGGGCCCAAGGTAATTCCTGGGGGATACACCGATAACCTCATCTTT. Its protein product is CALGPKVIPGGYTDNLIF.